Included here is one TCR beta chain sequence, with context. Antigen specificity is unknown. All of the isolated RNA was reverse transcribed, so expressed TCRB transcripts were sequenced. This table comes from immunoSEQ multiplex PCR, and its TCRdb copy is limited to in-frame clones, with some not included. The sample has 630,000 or so clones; roughly an eighth are singletons. V lost 0 bases to trimming and J lost 5 bases, with 10 bases between them. Germline values: CDR1 SGHTA, CDR2 FQGNSA. The CDR3 is made up of 14 amino acids. The sample originates from a study of beta chain features in type 1 diabetes. Study information: Healthy donors and patients showed comparable age, gender and cell yields.

General study results and limits: Moderate yet significant TCRB CDR3 shortening was seen in Type 1 diabetes patients in all four CD4+ subsets.

The clonotype originates from a man aged 18 to 29 with type 1 diabetes. The material sequenced was naive CD4+ T cells from blood. J is TRBJ2-5 and V is TRBV7-2; D assignment may be TRBD1 or TRBD2 (6 bases each). The CDR3 region is CASSLAWGAETQYF. The CDR3 coding sequence is TGTGCCAGCAGCTTAGCGTGGGGGGCGGAGACCCAGTACTTC.